Listed below are T cell receptor beta chains from one sample, sequenced in a study of metastatic and nonmetastatic thyroid tumors. From the PCR reads, TCRdb re-called clones with MiXCR. The sample has fewer than 8,500 clones; about 20% are singletons. The sequenced sample was adjacent normal tissue. The receptors were sampled from a male donor with papillary thyroid cancer or a benign thyroid nodule (not recorded which). Some clones in this sample may be carry-over from other donors' samples. CDR3s include the opening cysteine and the closing phenylalanine or tryptophan. The order of the fields is D gene, V gene, clone size, J gene, CDR3 protein, CDR3 DNA. A D gene is named only where the DNA matches it firmly. Clone size is stated in some rows and not others, as once, few, many or a class when expanded.

d_call: -
v_call: TRBV28
clone_size: few
j_call: TRBJ2-7
cdr3_aa: CASSTLTVGSYEQYF
cdr3_nt: TGTGCCAGCAGTACCCTGACAGTGGGGAGCTACGAGCAGTACTTC

d_call: -
v_call: TRBV2
clone_size: -
j_call: TRBJ1-4
cdr3_aa: CASSGLSNEKLFF
cdr3_nt: TGTGCCAGCTCCGGGTTGAGTAATGAAAAACTGTTTTTT

d_call: TRBD2
v_call: TRBV20-1
clone_size: -
j_call: TRBJ2-7
cdr3_aa: CSARDWNSGRDEQYF
cdr3_nt: TGCAGTGCTAGAGACTGGAATAGCGGGAGAGACGAGCAGTACTTC

d_call: -
v_call: TRBV2
clone_size: -
j_call: TRBJ2-5
cdr3_aa: CASRGVRGPQETQYF
cdr3_nt: TGTGCCAGCAGGGGGGTCCGGGGCCCACAAGAGACCCAGTACTTC

d_call: -
v_call: TRBV27
clone_size: -
j_call: TRBJ2-7
cdr3_aa: CASGWHSPSYEQYF
cdr3_nt: TGTGCCAGCGGGTGGCATAGCCCATCCTACGAGCAGTACTTC

d_call: -
v_call: TRBV19
clone_size: -
j_call: TRBJ2-1
cdr3_aa: CASSGGVNEQFF
cdr3_nt: TGTGCCAGTAGTGGAGGGGTTAATGAGCAGTTCTTC

d_call: TRBD1
v_call: TRBV6-1
clone_size: few
j_call: TRBJ1-5
cdr3_aa: CASRKQGAGNQPQHF
cdr3_nt: TGTGCCAGCAGGAAACAGGGGGCGGGCAATCAGCCCCAGCATTTT

d_call: -
v_call: TRBV18
clone_size: many
j_call: TRBJ2-2
cdr3_aa: CASSPREGRAGELFF
cdr3_nt: TGTGCCAGCTCACCAAGAGAGGGCCGGGCCGGGGAGCTGTTTTTT

d_call: -
v_call: TRBV12-5
clone_size: large
j_call: TRBJ2-5
cdr3_aa: CASGLAEQETQYF
cdr3_nt: TGTGCTAGTGGTTTGGCGGAGCAAGAGACCCAGTACTTC

d_call: -
v_call: TRBV2
clone_size: few
j_call: TRBJ2-2
cdr3_aa: CASRAINTGELFF
cdr3_nt: TGTGCCAGCAGGGCTATTAACACCGGAGAGCTGTTTTTT

d_call: -
v_call: TRBV12-3/TRBV12-4
clone_size: large
j_call: TRBJ2-7
cdr3_aa: CASSSRAHEQYF
cdr3_nt: TGTGCCAGCAGCTCTCGGGCCCACGAGCAGTACTTC

d_call: TRBD1
v_call: TRBV7-2
clone_size: -
j_call: TRBJ1-2
cdr3_aa: CASSLAPPGTGAFYGYTF
cdr3_nt: TGTGCCAGCAGCTTAGCCCCCCCGGGCACAGGGGCATTCTATGGCTACACCTTC

d_call: -
v_call: TRBV4-2
clone_size: many
j_call: TRBJ2-7
cdr3_aa: CASSPGQFQEEQYF
cdr3_nt: TGTGCCAGCAGCCCAGGACAGTTTCAGGAGGAGCAGTACTTC

d_call: TRBD2
v_call: TRBV27
clone_size: few
j_call: TRBJ2-1
cdr3_aa: CASSPRVLAGGKGNEQFF
cdr3_nt: TGTGCCAGCAGTCCCAGGGTACTAGCGGGAGGAAAGGGCAATGAGCAGTTCTTC

d_call: -
v_call: TRBV2
clone_size: -
j_call: TRBJ1-4
cdr3_aa: CASRDTGEKLFF
cdr3_nt: TGTGCCAGCAGGGACACAGGTGAAAAACTGTTTTTT

d_call: -
v_call: TRBV19
clone_size: many
j_call: TRBJ1-5
cdr3_aa: CASSISLGLSNQPQHF
cdr3_nt: TGTGCCAGCAGTATCTCGCTGGGGCTTAGCAATCAGCCCCAGCATTTT

d_call: -
v_call: TRBV28
clone_size: -
j_call: TRBJ2-6
cdr3_aa: CASSNRVSGANVLTF
cdr3_nt: TGTGCCAGCAGCAACAGGGTTTCTGGGGCCAACGTCCTGACTTTC

d_call: -
v_call: TRBV2
clone_size: few
j_call: TRBJ1-2
cdr3_aa: CASSERNGDYGYTF
cdr3_nt: TGTGCCAGCAGTGAACGCAACGGGGACTATGGCTACACCTTC

d_call: TRBD2
v_call: TRBV27
clone_size: -
j_call: TRBJ2-1
cdr3_aa: CASILNAPGLADNEQFF
cdr3_nt: TGTGCCAGCATCCTAAACGCACCGGGACTAGCGGACAATGAGCAGTTCTTC

d_call: -
v_call: TRBV25-1
clone_size: -
j_call: TRBJ2-1
cdr3_aa: CASSEYGTYGEQFF
cdr3_nt: TGTGCCAGCAGTGAATACGGGACTTACGGTGAGCAGTTCTTC

d_call: TRBD2
v_call: TRBV10-3
clone_size: few
j_call: TRBJ2-1
cdr3_aa: CAISGTSGGASEQFF
cdr3_nt: TGTGCCATCAGTGGGACTAGCGGGGGGGCCAGTGAGCAGTTCTTC

d_call: -
v_call: TRBV11-3
clone_size: few
j_call: TRBJ1-3
cdr3_aa: CASSLVGNTIYF
cdr3_nt: TGTGCCAGCAGCCTTGTGGGAAACACCATATATTTT

d_call: TRBD2
v_call: TRBV6-4
clone_size: -
j_call: TRBJ2-7
cdr3_aa: CAPGTSGSYEQYF
cdr3_nt: TGTGCCCCCGGGACTAGCGGGAGCTACGAGCAGTACTTC

d_call: -
v_call: TRBV19
clone_size: -
j_call: TRBJ1-5
cdr3_aa: CASSIEYSNQPQHF
cdr3_nt: TGTGCCAGTAGTATTGAGTATAGCAATCAGCCCCAGCATTTT

d_call: -
v_call: TRBV19
clone_size: -
j_call: TRBJ2-4
cdr3_aa: CASSIVSEVAKNIQYF
cdr3_nt: TGTGCCAGTAGTATAGTCTCGGAGGTAGCCAAGAACATTCAGTACTTC

d_call: -
v_call: TRBV20-1
clone_size: -
j_call: TRBJ1-5
cdr3_aa: CSARDRDRQINQPQHF
cdr3_nt: TGCAGTGCTAGAGATCGTGATAGACAGATAAATCAGCCCCAGCATTTT

d_call: TRBD2
v_call: TRBV6-1
clone_size: -
j_call: TRBJ2-1
cdr3_aa: CASRNGGSDEQFF
cdr3_nt: TGTGCCAGCAGGAATGGCGGGAGCGATGAGCAGTTCTTC

d_call: TRBD2
v_call: TRBV13
clone_size: -
j_call: TRBJ2-5
cdr3_aa: CASSSGLAGETQYF
cdr3_nt: TGTGCCAGCAGCTCGGGACTAGCGGGAGAGACCCAGTACTTC

d_call: TRBD2
v_call: TRBV5-4
clone_size: -
j_call: TRBJ2-5
cdr3_aa: CASGMGPSGRFETQYF
cdr3_nt: TGTGCCAGCGGCATGGGTCCTAGCGGTAGATTTGAGACCCAGTACTTC

d_call: -
v_call: TRBV30
clone_size: -
j_call: TRBJ1-1
cdr3_aa: CAWSVYGTQDTEAFF
cdr3_nt: TGTGCCTGGAGTGTCTACGGAACCCAGGACACTGAAGCTTTCTTT

d_call: TRBD1
v_call: TRBV7-6
clone_size: once
j_call: TRBJ1-1
cdr3_aa: CASSSSDRAENTEAFF
cdr3_nt: TGTGCCAGCAGCTCATCGGACAGGGCGGAGAACACTGAAGCTTTCTTT

d_call: -
v_call: TRBV19
clone_size: medium-sized
j_call: TRBJ1-1
cdr3_aa: CASSSIQGMSAEAFF
cdr3_nt: TGTGCCAGTAGTAGCATTCAGGGGATGTCAGCTGAAGCTTTCTTT

d_call: -
v_call: TRBV6-5
clone_size: many
j_call: TRBJ1-2
cdr3_aa: CASSYSSGGGRISYGYTF
cdr3_nt: TGTGCCAGCAGTTACTCCTCGGGTGGGGGGCGCATATCCTATGGCTACACCTTC

d_call: -
v_call: TRBV6-1
clone_size: large
j_call: TRBJ1-1
cdr3_aa: CASSEVVRTNTEAFF
cdr3_nt: TGTGCCAGCAGTGAAGTGGTCAGAACGAACACTGAAGCTTTCTTT

d_call: TRBD1
v_call: TRBV12-3/TRBV12-4
clone_size: -
j_call: TRBJ2-1
cdr3_aa: CASSRGTGARLEQFF
cdr3_nt: TGTGCCAGCAGTCGGGGGACAGGGGCCCGTCTCGAGCAGTTCTTC

d_call: TRBD2
v_call: TRBV24-1
clone_size: few
j_call: TRBJ2-3
cdr3_aa: CATSDRLAGGRIGTDTQYF
cdr3_nt: TGTGCCACCAGTGACCGACTAGCGGGGGGGCGAATCGGCACAGATACGCAGTATTTT

d_call: -
v_call: TRBV28
clone_size: few
j_call: TRBJ2-1
cdr3_aa: CAGGGSYNEQFF
cdr3_nt: TGTGCGGGGGGAGGATCTTACAATGAGCAGTTCTTC

d_call: TRBD1
v_call: TRBV3-1
clone_size: -
j_call: TRBJ2-7
cdr3_aa: CASTTGAGQGFYEQYF
cdr3_nt: TGTGCCAGCACAACTGGAGCGGGACAGGGGTTCTACGAGCAGTACTTC

d_call: -
v_call: TRBV20-1
clone_size: medium-sized
j_call: TRBJ1-1
cdr3_aa: CSARTLRDMVAFF
cdr3_nt: TGCAGTGCTAGAACGCTCCGGGACATGGTCGCTTTCTTT

d_call: -
v_call: TRBV28
clone_size: few
j_call: TRBJ2-3
cdr3_aa: CASTPGTDTQYF
cdr3_nt: TGTGCCAGCACCCCCGGCACAGATACGCAGTATTTT

d_call: TRBD1
v_call: TRBV25-1
clone_size: many
j_call: TRBJ1-1
cdr3_aa: CASTGGIGEAFF
cdr3_nt: TGTGCCAGCACAGGGGGAATCGGTGAAGCTTTCTTT

d_call: -
v_call: TRBV9
clone_size: few
j_call: TRBJ2-2
cdr3_aa: CASSAGVGTTTGELFF
cdr3_nt: TGTGCCAGCAGCGCGGGGGTGGGGACCACCACCGGGGAGCTGTTTTTT

d_call: -
v_call: TRBV11-3
clone_size: -
j_call: TRBJ2-1
cdr3_aa: CASSPLYNEQFF
cdr3_nt: TGTGCCAGCAGCCCACTGTACAATGAGCAGTTCTTC

d_call: -
v_call: TRBV7-2
clone_size: medium-sized
j_call: TRBJ2-7
cdr3_aa: CASSAHSGPYEQYF
cdr3_nt: TGTGCCAGCAGCGCCCATAGCGGTCCCTACGAGCAGTACTTC

d_call: -
v_call: TRBV20-1
clone_size: -
j_call: TRBJ1-5
cdr3_aa: CSASVSLGQPQHF
cdr3_nt: TGCAGTGCTAGTGTTTCTTTGGGGCAGCCCCAGCATTTT

d_call: TRBD1
v_call: TRBV9
clone_size: -
j_call: TRBJ2-2
cdr3_aa: CASSPRRTGTPGELFF
cdr3_nt: TGTGCCAGCAGCCCCCGCCGGACAGGGACCCCCGGGGAGCTGTTTTTT

d_call: TRBD1
v_call: TRBV5-1
clone_size: -
j_call: TRBJ2-7
cdr3_aa: CASSLLRTGLDEQYF
cdr3_nt: TGCGCCAGCAGCTTGCTCAGGACAGGCCTCGACGAGCAGTACTTC

d_call: -
v_call: TRBV6-4
clone_size: few
j_call: TRBJ2-2
cdr3_aa: CASSDSWVTGELFF
cdr3_nt: TGTGCCAGCAGTGACTCGTGGGTCACCGGGGAGCTGTTTTTT

d_call: -
v_call: TRBV4-1
clone_size: -
j_call: TRBJ2-7
cdr3_aa: CASSQDFVWNSYEQYF
cdr3_nt: TGCGCCAGCAGCCAAGATTTTGTGTGGAACTCCTACGAGCAGTACTTC

d_call: TRBD2
v_call: TRBV5-1
clone_size: medium-sized
j_call: TRBJ2-7
cdr3_aa: CASSTGGEQYF
cdr3_nt: TGCGCCAGTTCTACGGGGGGGGAGCAGTACTTC

d_call: TRBD1
v_call: TRBV20-1
clone_size: -
j_call: TRBJ1-6
cdr3_aa: CSAWTGSLNSPLHF
cdr3_nt: TGCAGTGCGTGGACAGGGAGTTTAAATTCACCCCTCCACTTT

d_call: -
v_call: TRBV6-1
clone_size: many
j_call: TRBJ2-7
cdr3_aa: CASSSGTMNPYEQYF
cdr3_nt: TGTGCCAGCAGCTCAGGGACGATGAACCCCTACGAGCAGTACTTC

d_call: -
v_call: TRBV6-1
clone_size: -
j_call: TRBJ1-5
cdr3_aa: CASSEVRESNQPQHF
cdr3_nt: TGTGCCAGCAGTGAGGTCAGGGAAAGCAATCAGCCCCAGCATTTT

d_call: -
v_call: TRBV10-3
clone_size: medium-sized
j_call: TRBJ2-3
cdr3_aa: CAISNNLASTDTQYF
cdr3_nt: TGTGCCATCAGTAACAACCTAGCGAGCACAGATACGCAGTATTTT

d_call: -
v_call: TRBV6-1
clone_size: few
j_call: TRBJ2-1
cdr3_aa: CASSELSAYNEQFF
cdr3_nt: TGTGCCAGCAGTGAACTATCGGCATACAATGAGCAGTTCTTC

d_call: -
v_call: TRBV11-1
clone_size: -
j_call: TRBJ2-3
cdr3_aa: CASSFGPGAGSKDTQYF
cdr3_nt: TGTGCCAGCAGCTTTGGGCCCGGCGCGGGAAGCAAAGATACGCAGTATTTT

d_call: TRBD1
v_call: TRBV19
clone_size: medium-sized
j_call: TRBJ2-4
cdr3_aa: CASSDPATGDIQYF
cdr3_nt: TGTGCCAGTAGTGACCCGGCGACAGGGGACATTCAGTACTTC